This T cell receptor beta chain was recorded in a study of cytomegalovirus exposure and HLA in healthy donors. This clone was counted only a few times. The PCR had 60 Vbeta and 13 Jbeta primers. Using immunoSEQ multiplex PCR, the repertoire was profiled, and TCRdb retains in-frame clones only, with some absent. This sample yields 130,000 or so clones, of which approximately 9% are seen a single time; roughly 6.4% belongs to the top ten. This CDR3 is built from 15 residues. Trimming took off 0 bases at V and 1 base at J, with 9 bases between the two ends. Germline lookup yields CDR1 MNHEY and CDR2 SVGAGI.

The sample consisted of PBMCs. The chain recombines TRBV6-5 with TRBJ1-1; no clear D. The clonotype originates from a woman in her forties in good health and CMV-seropositive. CDR3 sequence (DNA): TGTGCCAGCAGTTACTCGGGCAGACCGAACACTGAAGCTTTCTTT. Translating gives CASSYSGRPNTEAFF.